This is a list of T cell receptor beta chains from one sample in a study of shared clonotypes between healthy human individuals. TCRdb keeps only in-frame clones here, not all; method: immunoSEQ multiplex PCR. Of millions of clones in the sample, 85% to 95% were seen once. The source material was naive CD4+ T cells from PBMCs. The receptors derive from a man in his late teens or twenties in good health. Some clones in this sample may be carry-over from other donors' samples. The CDR3 runs from the conserved cysteine through the conserved F or W. Each record gives: J gene, V gene, clone size, D gene, CDR3 protein, CDR3 DNA. The D gene is left open where the match is weak. Expanded clones are given a class, and other clones once, few, many or no size at all.

TRBJ1-2,TRBV4-1,NA,NA,CASSRTFLGGDYGYTF,TGCGCCAGCAGCCGTACGTTCCTAGGGGGTGACTATGGCTACACCTTC
TRBJ1-2,TRBV29-1,NA,NA,CSVGGVPYGYTF,TGCAGCGTGGGAGGGGTACCCTATGGCTACACCTTC
TRBJ1-2,TRBV5-1,NA,NA,CASSLGRDGYGYTF,TGCGCCAGCAGCTTGGGCAGGGATGGGTATGGCTACACCTTC
TRBJ2-1,TRBV18,NA,TRBD2,CASSPTSGRGSSYNEQFF,TGTGCCAGCTCACCTACTAGCGGGAGGGGGAGCTCCTACAATGAGCAGTTCTTC
TRBJ1-4,TRBV4-1,NA,NA,CASSHDFGTRNEKLFF,TGCGCCAGCAGCCACGACTTCGGGACAAGGAATGAAAAACTGTTTTTT
TRBJ2-1,TRBV5-1,NA,TRBD2,CASTQLAGGPNEQFF,TGCGCCAGCACCCAACTAGCGGGAGGTCCCAATGAGCAGTTCTTC
TRBJ1-3,TRBV7-9,once,NA,CASSFGTTGNTIYF,TGTGCCAGCAGCTTCGGGACAACCGGAAACACCATATATTTT
TRBJ2-7,TRBV28,NA,NA,CASSLTSYEQYF,TGTGCCAGCAGTTTGACGTCCTACGAGCAGTACTTC
TRBJ1-1,TRBV19,NA,NA,CASTSRARGNAFF,TGTGCCAGTACCTCTCGCGCCAGGGGAAATGCTTTCTTT
TRBJ1-4,TRBV7-9,NA,NA,CASSLGGAPGKLFF,TGTGCCAGCAGCTTAGGCGGGGCCCCTGGGAAACTGTTTTTT
TRBJ2-2,TRBV5-4,NA,TRBD1,CASSGTGGSVTGELFF,TGTGCCAGCAGCGGGACAGGGGGTTCTGTCACCGGGGAGCTGTTTTTT
TRBJ1-2,TRBV25-1,NA,TRBD1,CASSRTGTDYGYTF,TGTGCCAGCAGTAGGACCGGGACAGACTATGGCTACACCTTC
TRBJ1-3,TRBV28,NA,NA,CASSLSSGNTIYF,TGTGCCAGCAGTTTATCCTCTGGAAACACCATATATTTT
TRBJ2-1,TRBV6-4,NA,NA,CASSQSGYNEQFF,TGTGCCAGCAGCCAAAGCGGATACAATGAGCAGTTCTTC
TRBJ2-7,TRBV9,NA,TRBD2,CASSGTSGSSPEYEQYF,TGTGCCAGCAGCGGGACTAGCGGGAGCTCTCCCGAATACGAGCAGTACTTC
TRBJ1-4,TRBV28,NA,NA,CASSESGPEREKLFF,TGTGCCAGCAGTGAATCGGGTCCAGAAAGGGAAAAACTGTTTTTT
TRBJ1-1,TRBV29-1,NA,NA,CSVSEFVGTEAFF,TGCAGCGTATCAGAGTTTGTGGGCACTGAAGCTTTCTTT
TRBJ2-7,TRBV27,NA,NA,CASSLLAATYEQYF,TGTGCCAGCAGTTTATTAGCGGCCACCTACGAGCAGTACTTC
TRBJ1-1,TRBV14,NA,NA,CASSQDGGAYTEAFF,TGTGCCAGCAGCCAAGATGGGGGGGCGTACACTGAAGCTTTCTTT
TRBJ2-7,TRBV15,NA,TRBD2,CATSRVSSGPYEQYF,TGTGCCACCAGCAGGGTGTCTAGCGGACCCTACGAGCAGTACTTC
TRBJ1-4,TRBV9,NA,TRBD1,CASSARGGQGNEKLFF,TGTGCCAGCAGCGCGAGAGGGGGACAGGGTAATGAAAAACTGTTTTTT
TRBJ2-1,TRBV19,NA,NA,CASSSAGRYNEQFF,TGTGCCAGTAGTTCCGCGGGGAGATACAATGAGCAGTTCTTC
TRBJ2-5,TRBV5-1,NA,NA,CASSFQGMEETQYF,TGCGCCAGCAGCTTTCAGGGGATGGAAGAGACCCAGTACTTC
TRBJ1-1,TRBV4-1,NA,TRBD1,CASSLRTGLDTEAFF,TGCGCCAGCAGCCTAAGGACAGGGCTCGACACTGAAGCTTTCTTT
TRBJ2-2,TRBV6-4,NA,TRBD1,CASSDHDRANTGELFF,TGTGCCAGCAGTGACCATGACAGGGCGAACACCGGGGAGCTGTTTTTT
TRBJ2-3,TRBV19,NA,NA,CASRSPGSSTDTQYF,TGTGCCAGTAGGTCCCCGGGCAGTAGCACAGATACGCAGTATTTT
TRBJ1-2,TRBV28,NA,NA,CASRPGGYGYTF,TGTGCCAGCAGACCCGGGGGATATGGCTACACCTTC
TRBJ2-3,TRBV19,NA,NA,CASSIVGASTDTQYF,TGTGCCAGTAGTATAGTCGGGGCTAGCACAGATACGCAGTATTTT
TRBJ2-1,TRBV5-4,NA,TRBD2,CASSQKLGGNEQFF,TGTGCCAGCAGCCAGAAACTGGGGGGGAATGAGCAGTTCTTC
TRBJ2-7,TRBV11-2,NA,NA,CASSPGPGEQYF,TGTGCCAGCAGCCCCGGACCCGGAGAGCAGTACTTC
TRBJ1-1,TRBV11-2,NA,TRBD1,CASSFRDRGIGEAFF,TGTGCCAGCAGCTTCCGGGACAGGGGCATTGGTGAAGCTTTCTTT
TRBJ2-1,TRBV9,few,NA,CASSVEPTTGNEQFF,TGTGCCAGCAGCGTAGAGCCAACCACGGGGAATGAGCAGTTCTTC
TRBJ2-7,TRBV7-9,once,NA,CASSATESSYEQYF,TGTGCCAGCAGCGCAACAGAGTCCTCCTACGAGCAGTACTTC
TRBJ1-2,TRBV5-1,NA,TRBD1,CASSSGQVNYGYTF,TGCGCCAGCAGCTCCGGACAGGTGAACTATGGCTACACCTTC
TRBJ1-4,TRBV6-4,NA,TRBD1,CASSRTGTSEKLFF,TGTGCCAGCAGCCGGACAGGGACTAGCGAAAAACTGTTTTTT
TRBJ2-5,TRBV29-1,NA,TRBD1,CSVGQTGAYETQYF,TGCAGCGTTGGCCAGACAGGGGCATACGAGACCCAGTACTTC
TRBJ2-7,TRBV2,NA,NA,CASRVGLLSSYEQYF,TGTGCCAGCAGGGTTGGACTGTTGAGCTCCTACGAGCAGTACTTC
TRBJ2-2,TRBV7-3,few,NA,CASSPDFTGELFF,TGTGCCAGCAGCCCCGACTTCACCGGGGAGCTGTTTTTT
TRBJ2-3,TRBV4-1,NA,NA,CASSPVSDTQYF,TGCGCCAGCAGCCCTGTTTCCGATACGCAGTATTTT
TRBJ1-2,TRBV2,NA,NA,CASSESALNYGYTF,TGTGCCAGCAGTGAGAGTGCCCTTAACTATGGCTACACCTTC
TRBJ1-1,TRBV5-4,NA,NA,CASSPTGGNTEAFF,TGTGCCAGCAGCCCCACGGGGGGGAACACTGAAGCTTTCTTT
TRBJ1-2,TRBV11-2,NA,TRBD1,CASSLRQGGTDGYTF,TGTGCCAGCAGCTTAAGACAGGGGGGTACGGATGGCTACACCTTC
TRBJ2-2,TRBV7-9,NA,NA,CASSPPGTRNTGELFF,TGTGCCAGCAGTCCCCCCGGGACGAGGAACACCGGGGAGCTGTTTTTT
TRBJ2-2,TRBV11-2,NA,NA,CASSLGRVAGELFF,TGTGCCAGCAGCTTAGGCAGGGTTGCCGGGGAGCTGTTTTTT
TRBJ1-2,TRBV5-1,once,NA,CASSLSPTTANYGYTF,TGCGCCAGCAGCTTGTCACCGACAACGGCTAACTATGGCTACACCTTC
TRBJ2-1,TRBV11-3,NA,TRBD1,CASSFTGGPYNEQFF,TGTGCCAGCAGCTTCACAGGGGGCCCCTACAATGAGCAGTTCTTC